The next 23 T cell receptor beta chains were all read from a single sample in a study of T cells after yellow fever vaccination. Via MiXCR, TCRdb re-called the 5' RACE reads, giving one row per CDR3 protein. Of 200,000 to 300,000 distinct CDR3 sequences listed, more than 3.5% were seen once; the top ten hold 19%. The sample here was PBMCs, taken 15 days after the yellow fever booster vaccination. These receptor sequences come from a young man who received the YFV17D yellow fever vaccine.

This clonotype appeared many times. DNA for the CDR3: TGTGCCAGCAGCTTGAGCTTAGGAATAAGCTCCTACAATGAGCAGTTCTTC. Translation: CASSLSLGISSYNEQFF. The chain employs TRBV7-3 and TRBJ2-1; no clear D gene. The CDR3 totals 17 residues. Germline V gene sequence: CDR1 SGHTA, CDR2 FQGTGA. V was trimmed by 3 bases and J by 0 bases, leaving 15 bases between them. Full variable domain (remainder filled in from reference TRBV7-3 and TRBJ2-1): GAGVSQTPSNKVTEKGKYVELRCDPISGHTALYWYRQSLGQGPEFLIYFQGTGAADDSGLPNDRFFAVRPEGSVSTLKIQRTERGDSAVYLCASSLSLGISSYNEQFFGPGTRLTVL.

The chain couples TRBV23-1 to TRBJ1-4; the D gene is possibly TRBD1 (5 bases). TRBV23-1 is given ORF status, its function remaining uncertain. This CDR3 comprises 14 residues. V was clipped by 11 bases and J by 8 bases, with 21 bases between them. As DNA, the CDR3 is TGCGCCGGAACCCAAGACAGTCGGGGAGAAAAACTGTTTTTT. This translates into CAGTQDSRGEKLFF.

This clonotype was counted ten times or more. DNA of the CDR3: TGCAGTGCTCGTTCGGGACTCAACTACGAGCAGTACTTC. Protein product: CSARSGLNYEQYF. V gene TRBV20-1 combines with J gene TRBJ2-7, with D tentatively TRBD2 (6 bases). Germline lookup yields CDR1 DFQATT and CDR2 SNEGSKA (reference sequence). The CDR3 extends over 13 amino acids. Trimming shortened V by 5 bases and J by 3 bases, and 14 bases separated the two germline ends.

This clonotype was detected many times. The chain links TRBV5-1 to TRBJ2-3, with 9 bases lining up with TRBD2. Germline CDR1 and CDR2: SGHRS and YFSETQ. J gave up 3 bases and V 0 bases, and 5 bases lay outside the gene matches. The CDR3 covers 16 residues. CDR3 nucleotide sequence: TGCGCCAGCAGCTTGGCCCTAGCGGGAATTACAGATACGCAGTATTTT. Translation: CASSLALAGITDTQYF.

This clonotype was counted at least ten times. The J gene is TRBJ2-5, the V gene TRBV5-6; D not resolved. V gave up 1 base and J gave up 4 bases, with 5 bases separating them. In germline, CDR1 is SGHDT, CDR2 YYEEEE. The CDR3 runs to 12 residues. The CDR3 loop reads CASSLFTETQYF. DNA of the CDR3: TGTGCCAGCAGCTTGTTCACAGAGACCCAGTACTTC. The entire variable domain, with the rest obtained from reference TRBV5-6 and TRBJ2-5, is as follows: DAGVTQSPTHLIKTRGQQVTLRCSPKSGHDTVSWYQQALGQGPQFIFQYYEEEERQRGNFPDRFSGHQFPNYSSELNVNALLLGDSALYLCASSLFTETQYFGPGTRLLVL.

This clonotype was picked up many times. CDR3 region: CASSKGNQPQHF. CDR3 nucleotides: TGTGCCAGCTCAAAAGGCAATCAGCCCCAGCATTTT. V gene TRBV18 combines with J gene TRBJ1-5; D gene ambiguous. This CDR3 has 12 residues. Germline-derived CDR1 and CDR2 are KGHSH and LQKENI. Trimming stripped 5 bases from V and 2 bases from J, with 4 bases between.

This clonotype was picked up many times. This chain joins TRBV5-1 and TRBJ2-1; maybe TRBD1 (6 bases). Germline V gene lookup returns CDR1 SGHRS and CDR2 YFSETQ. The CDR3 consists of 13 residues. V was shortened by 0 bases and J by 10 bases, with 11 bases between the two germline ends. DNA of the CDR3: TGCGCCAGCAGCTTGGAACAGGGAGTGGAGCAGTTCTTC. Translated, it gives CASSLEQGVEQFF.

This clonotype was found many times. In DNA form, the CDR3 reads TGCGCCAGCAGCTTGGGGGGCGGAGGCGAGCAGTACGTC. This gives the protein CASSLGGGGEQYV. The chain couples TRBV5-1 to TRBJ2-7; D might be TRBD1 or TRBD2, each matching 5 bases. Per the germline V gene, CDR1 is SGHRS and CDR2 is YFSETQ. Between the trimmed V and J ends, which lost 0 bases and 6 bases, there was a span of 10 bases. This CDR3 region has 13 residues.

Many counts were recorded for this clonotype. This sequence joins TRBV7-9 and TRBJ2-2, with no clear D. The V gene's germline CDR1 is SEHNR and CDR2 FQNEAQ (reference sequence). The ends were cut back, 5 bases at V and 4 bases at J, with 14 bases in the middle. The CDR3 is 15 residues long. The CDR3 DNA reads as TGTGCCAGCAGCCCTCCCGCGCCCAGCACCGGGGAGCTGTTTTTT. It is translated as CASSPPAPSTGELFF.

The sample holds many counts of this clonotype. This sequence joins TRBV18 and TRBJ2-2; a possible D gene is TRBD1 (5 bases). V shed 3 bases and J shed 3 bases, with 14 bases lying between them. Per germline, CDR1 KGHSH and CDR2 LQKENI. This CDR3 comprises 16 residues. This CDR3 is CASSPVDSPDTGELFF. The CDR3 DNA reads TGTGCCAGCTCACCGGTCGACAGCCCTGACACCGGGGAGCTGTTTTTT.

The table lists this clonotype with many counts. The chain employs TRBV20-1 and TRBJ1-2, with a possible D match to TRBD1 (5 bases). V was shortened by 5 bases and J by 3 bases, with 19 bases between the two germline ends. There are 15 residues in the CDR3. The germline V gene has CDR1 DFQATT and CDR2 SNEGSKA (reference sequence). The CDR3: CSAFDYRRADYGYTF. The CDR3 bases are TGCAGTGCTTTCGATTACAGGAGGGCGGACTATGGCTACACCTTC.

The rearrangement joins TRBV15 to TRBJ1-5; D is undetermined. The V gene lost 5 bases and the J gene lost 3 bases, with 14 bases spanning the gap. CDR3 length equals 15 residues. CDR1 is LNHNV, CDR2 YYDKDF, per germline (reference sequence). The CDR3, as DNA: TGTGCCACCAGCCTGGAGGGCACGGTCAATCAGCCCCAGCATTTT. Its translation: CATSLEGTVNQPQHF.

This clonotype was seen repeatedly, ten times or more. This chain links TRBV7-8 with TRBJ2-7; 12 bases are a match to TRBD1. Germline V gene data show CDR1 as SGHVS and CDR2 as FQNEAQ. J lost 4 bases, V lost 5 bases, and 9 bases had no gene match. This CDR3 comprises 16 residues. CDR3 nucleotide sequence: TGTGCCAGCAGCCCCCGCGGGACAGGGGGCATATACGAGCAGTACTTC. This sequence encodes CASSPRGTGGIYEQYF.

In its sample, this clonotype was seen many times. CDR3 loop: CASSPWGSGIQYF. The CDR3 DNA is TGTGCCAGCAGCCCCTGGGGGAGTGGCATTCAGTACTTC. The chain joins TRBV11-1 to TRBJ2-4; TRBD1 or TRBD2 may be the D gene (5 bases each). Trimming shortened V by 5 bases and J by 9 bases, and 14 bases separated the two germline ends. In germline, CDR1 is SGHAT, CDR2 FQDESV (reference sequence). The CDR3 spans 13 residues. The complete variable domain, with remaining parts taken from reference TRBV11-1 and TRBJ2-4, reads EAEVAQSPRYKITEKSQAVAFWCDPISGHATLYWYRQILGQGPELLVQFQDESVVDDSQLPKDRFSAERLKGVDSTLKIQPAELGDSAMYLCASSPWGSGIQYFGAGTRLSVL.

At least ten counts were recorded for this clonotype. The DNA of the CDR3 is TGTGCCAGTAATCATCCGGGGGAAACCGGGGAGCTGTTTTTT. It yields the protein CASNHPGETGELFF. The chain uses TRBV19 and TRBJ2-2, with D possibly being TRBD2 (6 bases). V dropped 7 bases and J dropped 5 bases, with 14 bases sitting between them. This CDR3 comprises 14 residues. Per germline, CDR1 LNHDA and CDR2 SQIVND (reference sequence).

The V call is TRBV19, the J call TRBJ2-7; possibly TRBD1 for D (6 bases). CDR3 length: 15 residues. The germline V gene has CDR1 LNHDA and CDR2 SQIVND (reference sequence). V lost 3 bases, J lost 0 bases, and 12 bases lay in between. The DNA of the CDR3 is TGTGCCAGTAGTATTTGGACAGCAAGCTCCTACGAGCAGTACTTC. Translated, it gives CASSIWTASSYEQYF. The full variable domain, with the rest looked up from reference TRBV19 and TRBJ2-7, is DGGITQSPKYLFRKEGQNVTLSCEQNLNHDAMYWYRQDPGQGLRLIYYSQIVNDFQKGDIAEGYSVSREKKESFPLTVTSAQKNPTAFYLCASSIWTASSYEQYFGPGTRLTVT.

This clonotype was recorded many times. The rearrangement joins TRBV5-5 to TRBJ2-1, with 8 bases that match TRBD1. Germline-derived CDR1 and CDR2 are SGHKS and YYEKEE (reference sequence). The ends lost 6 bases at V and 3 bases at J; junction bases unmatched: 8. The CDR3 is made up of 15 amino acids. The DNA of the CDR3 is TGTGCCAGCATCCTGGAACAGGGGGTCTACAATGAGCAGTTCTTC. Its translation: CASILEQGVYNEQFF.

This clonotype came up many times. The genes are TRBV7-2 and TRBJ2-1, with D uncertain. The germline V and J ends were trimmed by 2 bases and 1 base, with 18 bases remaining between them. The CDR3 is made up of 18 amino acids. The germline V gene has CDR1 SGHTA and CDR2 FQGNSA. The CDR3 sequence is CASSLLRSAVESYNEQFF. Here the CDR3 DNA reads TGTGCCAGCAGCTTATTAAGATCTGCCGTGGAATCCTACAATGAGCAGTTCTTC.

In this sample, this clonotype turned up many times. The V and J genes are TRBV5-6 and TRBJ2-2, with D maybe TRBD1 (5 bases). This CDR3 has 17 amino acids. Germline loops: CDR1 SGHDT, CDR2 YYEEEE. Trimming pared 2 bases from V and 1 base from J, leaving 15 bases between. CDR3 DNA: TGTGCCAGCAGCTTTATGGCAGGGATTCGGAACACCGGGGAGCTGTTTTTT. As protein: CASSFMAGIRNTGELFF.

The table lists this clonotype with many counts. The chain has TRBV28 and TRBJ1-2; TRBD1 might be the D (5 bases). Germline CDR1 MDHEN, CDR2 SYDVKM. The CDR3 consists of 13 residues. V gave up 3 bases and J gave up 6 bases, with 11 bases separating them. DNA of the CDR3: TGTGCCAGCAGTTTGGGGGGATTCGATGGCTACACCTTC. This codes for CASSLGGFDGYTF.

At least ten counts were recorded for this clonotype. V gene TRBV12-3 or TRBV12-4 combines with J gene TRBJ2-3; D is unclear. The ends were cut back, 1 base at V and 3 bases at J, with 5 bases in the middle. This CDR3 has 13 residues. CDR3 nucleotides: TGTGCCAGCAGTTTAGTACAGACAGATACGCAGTATTTT. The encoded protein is CASSLVQTDTQYF.

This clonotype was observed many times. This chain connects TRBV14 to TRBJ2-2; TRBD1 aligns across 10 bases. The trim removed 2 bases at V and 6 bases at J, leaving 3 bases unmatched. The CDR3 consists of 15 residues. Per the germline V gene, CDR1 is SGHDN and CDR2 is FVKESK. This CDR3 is CASSQPGQGSGELFF. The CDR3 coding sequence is TGTGCCAGCAGCCAACCGGGACAGGGGTCCGGGGAGCTGTTTTTT. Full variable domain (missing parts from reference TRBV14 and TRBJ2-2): EAGVTQFPSHSVIEKGQTVTLRCDPISGHDNLYWYRRVMGKEIKFLLHFVKESKQDESGMPNNRFLAERTGGTYSTLKVQPAELEDSGVYFCASSQPGQGSGELFFGEGSRLTVL.

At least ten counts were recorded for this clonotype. CDR3 nucleotide sequence: TGTGCCAGCAGTTCTGGACAGGGGGGACTTGGCTACACCTTC. It is translated as CASSSGQGGLGYTF. The V and J genes are TRBV6-5 and TRBJ1-2; 10 nucleotides line up with TRBD1. V gave up 4 bases and J gave up 7 bases; unmatched junction bases: 6. There are 14 residues in the CDR3. Germline CDR1 and CDR2: MNHEY and SVGAGI.